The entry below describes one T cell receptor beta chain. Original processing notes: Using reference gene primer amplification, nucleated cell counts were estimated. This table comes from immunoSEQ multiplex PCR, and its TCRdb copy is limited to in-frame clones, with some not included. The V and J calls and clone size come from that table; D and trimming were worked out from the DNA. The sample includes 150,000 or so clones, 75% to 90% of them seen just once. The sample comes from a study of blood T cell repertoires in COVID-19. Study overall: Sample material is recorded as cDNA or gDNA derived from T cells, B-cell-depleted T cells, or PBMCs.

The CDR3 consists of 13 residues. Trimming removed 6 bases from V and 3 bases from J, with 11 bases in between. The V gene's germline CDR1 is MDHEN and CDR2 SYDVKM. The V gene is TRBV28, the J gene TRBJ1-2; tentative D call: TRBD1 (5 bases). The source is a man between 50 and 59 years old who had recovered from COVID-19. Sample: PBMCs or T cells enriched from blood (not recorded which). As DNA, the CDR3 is TGTGCCAGCAGGCGGGGGGGTCACTATGGCTACACCTTC. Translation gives CASRRGGHYGYTF.